This is a list of T cell receptor beta chains from one sample in a study of shared clonotypes between healthy human individuals. Assay: immunoSEQ multiplex PCR; the TCRdb copy retains only in-frame clones and omits some. The profile shows about 550,000 clones, around 95% of them singletons. The sequenced sample was naive CD8+ T cells sorted from blood. Source of these receptors: a woman in her twenties or thirties in good health. Each CDR3 is given with its conserved first and last residue.

j_call,v_call,cdr3_aa
TRBJ1-1,TRBV7-9,CASSLAPRGHNTEAFF
TRBJ2-1,TRBV5-1,CASSPVPSGSLNEQFF
TRBJ2-2,TRBV28,CASMPHMGGELFF
TRBJ1-1,TRBV6-6,CASSYGAGVGAEAFF
TRBJ2-1,TRBV4-1,CASSPGPGYAEQFF
TRBJ2-7,TRBV19,CASSAPGTSYEQYF
TRBJ1-1,TRBV2,CACGAENTEAFF
TRBJ2-3,TRBV4-1,CASSQFWDTQYF
TRBJ2-1,TRBV5-1,CASSLGGMVFF
TRBJ2-7,TRBV11-2,CASTQGGDWSYEQYF
TRBJ1-1,TRBV7-9,CASSLWKGAEGAFF